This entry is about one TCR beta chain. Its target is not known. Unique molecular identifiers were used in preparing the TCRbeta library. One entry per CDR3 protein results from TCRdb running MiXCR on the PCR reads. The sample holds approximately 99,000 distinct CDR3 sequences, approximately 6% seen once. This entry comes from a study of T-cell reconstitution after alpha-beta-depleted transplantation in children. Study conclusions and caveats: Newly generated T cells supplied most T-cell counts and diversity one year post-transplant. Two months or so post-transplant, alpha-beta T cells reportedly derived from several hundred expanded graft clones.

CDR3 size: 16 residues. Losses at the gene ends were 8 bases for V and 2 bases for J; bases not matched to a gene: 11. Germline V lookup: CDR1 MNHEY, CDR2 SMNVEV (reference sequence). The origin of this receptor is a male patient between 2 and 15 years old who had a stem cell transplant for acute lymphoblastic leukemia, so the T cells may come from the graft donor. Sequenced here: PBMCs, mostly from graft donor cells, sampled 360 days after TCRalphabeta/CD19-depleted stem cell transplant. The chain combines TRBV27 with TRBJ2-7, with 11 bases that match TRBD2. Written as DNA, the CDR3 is TGTGCCAGCTTTGGGGGAGGACTAGCGGGTACCTACGAGCAGTACTTC. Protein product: CASFGGGLAGTYEQYF.